This T cell receptor (beta chain) derives from a study of neoadjuvant anti-PD-1 for oral cavity cancer (dated by TCRdb to the early 2020s). Background for the entire study: Before curative-intent surgical resection, most patients were given three to four biweekly doses of nivolumab at 3 mg/kg. There were 12 patients in the parent correlative cohort, and the response rate was around 30%. Under RECIST 1.1, patients with complete response, partial response or stable disease were classed as responders, and patients with progression were classed as non-responders. A fourth nivolumab dose was given around day 43 to patients without progression, and definitive surgical resection was performed in those patients on days 50-56. General findings and caveats noted by the study authors: Only a few patients per response group were included in the TCR analyses, and larger cohorts for validation were called for by the authors. Higher pretreatment blood Treg/Th17 ratios correlated with higher pretreatment blood TCRbeta clonality and lower post-treatment tumor TCRbeta clonality. After neoadjuvant nivolumab, T cell clonality (Gini index) in PBMCs was significantly higher in non-responders than in responders.

For deep sequencing, PBMC libraries mostly used approximately 500 ng of input genomic DNA, with six replicates for each sample. Following the manufacturer's instructions, the team built TCRbeta libraries using the immunoSEQ hsTCRbeta kit. An Illumina NovaSeq 6000 S4 flow cell was used to sequence the final libraries, which had first been combined to 3 nM. The study's own analysis went as follows. The immunoSEQ Analyzer handled quality control and preprocessing of the raw data. The analysis was limited to productive rearrangements, and each clonotype was defined by a unique CDR3 amino acid sequence. Using the R package tcR, the researchers computed the Gini-Simpson index as their estimate of repertoire clonality. Gini indices were compared with Student's t test, and associations with tumor size change were assessed by Pearson correlation. TCRdb provides this immuneACCESS table in a form limited to in-frame rearrangements. Some clones are lacking; in checked studies, under half of them reflect an unresolved V gene, and why the rest are absent is not known. That table gives V, J and clone size, and the DNA gave D and trimming. The sample table holds roughly 14,000 clones, of which roughly 74% were seen once. The ten largest clones add up to nearly 3% of the sample.

Explained via the paper, the time point label denotes: before neoadjuvant nivolumab. None of the patients had received prior systemic or radiation treatment, and all were newly diagnosed with stage II-IVA oral cavity squamous cell carcinoma. Everyone in the cohort had locally advanced, HPV-negative oral cavity squamous cell carcinoma. Peripheral blood mononuclear cells were analyzed directly and were not maintained or expanded in culture. The samples were drawn from a longitudinal correlative study tied to a single-arm phase II trial testing neoadjuvant nivolumab in oral cavity squamous cell carcinoma. Subject-matched pre- and post-treatment PBMCs and tumors from three responders and three non-responders were subjected to genomic DNA-based TCRbeta sequencing. Peripheral blood mononuclear cells were drawn once before nivolumab treatment and a second time after treatment, when surgery took place. The Maxwell RSC DNA from Cells kit was used to extract genomic DNA from PBMCs.

This clone occurred once. The antigen this receptor binds is unknown. Per-base qualities were not stored, and no clone one base away is much larger. Trimming takes 4 bases from V and 7 bases from J, and the germline ends sit 11 bases apart. Sequences SNHLY (CDR1) and FYNNEI (CDR2) are obtained from the germline V gene. CDR3 length: 13 amino acids, cysteine to phenylalanine. Only CDR3 DNA remains: 39 bases, in frame from the first base. Specimen: PBMCs, collected before nivolumab (anti-PD-1) treatment. The TCR originated in a person between 40 and 80 years old with oral cavity squamous cell carcinoma. The chain couples TRBV2 to TRBJ2-1; the D assignment is uncertain and may be TRBD1 or TRBD2, with 6 bases supporting each. The CDR3 region has the sequence CASSGRGENEQFF. The nucleotide sequence is given as TGTGCCAGCAGTGGGAGGGGGGAGAATGAGCAGTTCTTC.